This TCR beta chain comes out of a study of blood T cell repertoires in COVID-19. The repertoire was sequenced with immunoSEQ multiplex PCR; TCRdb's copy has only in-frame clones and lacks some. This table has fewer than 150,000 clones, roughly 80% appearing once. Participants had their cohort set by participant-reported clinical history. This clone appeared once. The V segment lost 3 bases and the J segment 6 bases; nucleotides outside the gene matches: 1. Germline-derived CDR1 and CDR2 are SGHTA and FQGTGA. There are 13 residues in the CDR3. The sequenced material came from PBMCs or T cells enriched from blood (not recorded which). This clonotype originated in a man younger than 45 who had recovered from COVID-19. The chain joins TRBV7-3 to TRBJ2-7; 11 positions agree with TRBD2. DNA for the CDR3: TGTGCCAGCAGCTTGCTAGCGGGAGGCGAGCAGTACTTC. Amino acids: CASSLLAGGEQYF.